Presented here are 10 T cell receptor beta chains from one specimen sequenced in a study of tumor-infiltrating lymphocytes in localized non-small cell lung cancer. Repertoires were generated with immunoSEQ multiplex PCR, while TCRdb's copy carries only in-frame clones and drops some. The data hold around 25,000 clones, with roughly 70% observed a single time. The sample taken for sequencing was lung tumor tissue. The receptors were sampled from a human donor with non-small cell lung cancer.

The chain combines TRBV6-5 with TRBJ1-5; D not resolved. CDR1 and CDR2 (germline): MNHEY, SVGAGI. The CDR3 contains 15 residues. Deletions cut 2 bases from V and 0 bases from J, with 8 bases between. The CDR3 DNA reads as TGTGCCAGCAGTTACCAGAAGGGTAGCAATCAGCCCCAGCATTTT. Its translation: CASSYQKGSNQPQHF.

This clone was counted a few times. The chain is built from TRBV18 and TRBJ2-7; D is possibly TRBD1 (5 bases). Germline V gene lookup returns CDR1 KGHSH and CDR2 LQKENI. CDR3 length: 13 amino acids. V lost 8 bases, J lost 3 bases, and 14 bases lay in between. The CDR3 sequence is CASAGHLYYEQYF. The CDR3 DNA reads TGTGCCAGCGCCGGACATCTCTACTACGAGCAGTACTTC.

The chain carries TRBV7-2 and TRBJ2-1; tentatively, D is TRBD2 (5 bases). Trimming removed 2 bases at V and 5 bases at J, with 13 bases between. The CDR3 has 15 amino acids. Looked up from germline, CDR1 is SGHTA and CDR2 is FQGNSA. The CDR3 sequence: CASSLSGPVDNEQFF. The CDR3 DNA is TGTGCCAGCAGCTTAAGCGGCCCGGTGGACAATGAGCAGTTCTTC.

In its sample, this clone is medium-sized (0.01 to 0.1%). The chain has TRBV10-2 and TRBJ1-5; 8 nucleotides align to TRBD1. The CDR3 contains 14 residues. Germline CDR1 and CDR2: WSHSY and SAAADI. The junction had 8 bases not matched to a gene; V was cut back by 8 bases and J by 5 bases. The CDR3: CASSGGDRYQPQHF. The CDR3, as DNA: TGCGCCAGCTCCGGGGGGGACAGGTATCAGCCCCAGCATTTT.

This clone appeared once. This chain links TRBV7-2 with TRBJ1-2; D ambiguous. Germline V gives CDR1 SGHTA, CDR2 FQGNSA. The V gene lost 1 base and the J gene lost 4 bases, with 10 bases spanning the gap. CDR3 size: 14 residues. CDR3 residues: CASSLGSQVYGYTF. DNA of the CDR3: TGTGCCAGCAGCTTAGGTTCCCAGGTCTATGGCTACACCTTC. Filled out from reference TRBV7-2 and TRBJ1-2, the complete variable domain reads GAGVSQSPSNKVTEKGKDVELRCDPISGHTALYWYRQSLGQGLEFLIYFQGNSAPDKSGLPSDRFSAERTGGSVSTLTIQRTQQEDSAVYLCASSLGSQVYGYTFGSGTRLTVV.

The CDR3 loop is CASSVVSGTNTGELFF. CDR3 in DNA: TGTGCCAGCAGCGTAGTGAGCGGTACGAACACCGGGGAGCTGTTTTTT. The chain uses TRBV9 and TRBJ2-2; tentative D call: TRBD2 (5 bases). Trimming removed 0 bases at V and 0 bases at J, with 9 bases between. The CDR3 runs 16 residues. Germline V lookup: CDR1 SGDLS, CDR2 YYNGEE.

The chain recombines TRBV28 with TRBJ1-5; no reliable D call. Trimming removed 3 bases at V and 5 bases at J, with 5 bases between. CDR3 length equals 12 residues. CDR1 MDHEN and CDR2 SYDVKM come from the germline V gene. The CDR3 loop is CASSFGHQPQHF. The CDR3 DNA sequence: TGTGCCAGCAGTTTCGGGCATCAGCCCCAGCATTTT.

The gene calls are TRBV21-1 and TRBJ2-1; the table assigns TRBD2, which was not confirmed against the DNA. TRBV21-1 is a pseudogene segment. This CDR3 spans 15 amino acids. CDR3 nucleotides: TGTGCCAGCACTACGAGTCGTAGCGAGTACAATGAGCAGTTCTTC. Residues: CASTTSRSEYNEQFF.

CDR3 sequence (DNA): TGTGCCAGCAGACGGATGCCTGGGGACCCTGAAGCTTTCTTT. This encodes CASRRMPGDPEAFF. The rearrangement joins TRBV6-6 to TRBJ1-1, with D possibly TRBD1 on 5 matching bases. Trimming shortened V by 6 bases and J by 6 bases, and 17 bases separated the two germline ends. This CDR3 is 14 amino acids long. Germline-derived CDR1 and CDR2 are MNHNY and SVGAGI (reference sequence).

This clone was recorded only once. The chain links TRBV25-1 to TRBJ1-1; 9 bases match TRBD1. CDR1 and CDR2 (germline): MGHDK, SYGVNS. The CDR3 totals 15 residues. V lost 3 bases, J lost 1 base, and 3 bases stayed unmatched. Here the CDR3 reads CASSDPGQGNTEAFF. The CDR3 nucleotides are TGTGCCAGCAGTGACCCGGGACAGGGGAACACTGAAGCTTTCTTT.